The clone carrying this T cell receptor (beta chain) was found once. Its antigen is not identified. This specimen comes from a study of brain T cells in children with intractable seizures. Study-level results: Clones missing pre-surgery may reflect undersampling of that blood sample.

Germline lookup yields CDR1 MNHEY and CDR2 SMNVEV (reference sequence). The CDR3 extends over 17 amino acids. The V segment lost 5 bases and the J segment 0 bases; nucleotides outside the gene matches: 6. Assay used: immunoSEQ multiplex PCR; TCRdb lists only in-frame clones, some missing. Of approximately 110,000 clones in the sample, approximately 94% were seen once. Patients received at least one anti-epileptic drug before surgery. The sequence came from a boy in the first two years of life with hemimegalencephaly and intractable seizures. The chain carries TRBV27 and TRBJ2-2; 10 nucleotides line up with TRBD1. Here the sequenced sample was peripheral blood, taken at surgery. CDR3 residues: CASSDRDRGTNTGELFF. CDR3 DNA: TGTGCCAGCAGTGACCGGGACAGGGGAACGAACACCGGGGAGCTGTTTTTT.